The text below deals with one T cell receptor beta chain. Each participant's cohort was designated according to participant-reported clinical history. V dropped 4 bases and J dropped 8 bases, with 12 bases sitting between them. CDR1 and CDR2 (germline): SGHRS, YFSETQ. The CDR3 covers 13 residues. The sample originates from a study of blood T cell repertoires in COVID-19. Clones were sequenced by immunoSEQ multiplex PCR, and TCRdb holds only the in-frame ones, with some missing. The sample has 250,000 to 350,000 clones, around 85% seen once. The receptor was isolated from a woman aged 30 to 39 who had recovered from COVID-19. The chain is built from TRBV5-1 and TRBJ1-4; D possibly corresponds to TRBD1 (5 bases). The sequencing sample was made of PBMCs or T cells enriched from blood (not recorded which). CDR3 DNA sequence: TGCGCCAGCAGCGCAGGGACTGGGGAAAAACTGTTTTTT. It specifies CASSAGTGEKLFF.